The sequence of this T cell receptor beta chain was determined in a study of early T cells in non-severe SARS-CoV-2 infection. On the study more broadly: Unsorted whole blood bulk RNA was sequenced, with unpaired chains.

The CDR3 has 13 residues. Germline V lookup: CDR1 ENHRY, CDR2 SYGVKD. V shed 6 bases and J shed 6 bases, with 15 bases lying between them. Researchers tagged individual cDNA molecules with unique molecular identifiers. TCRdb re-called the 5' RACE reads through MiXCR, storing one row per CDR3 protein. The table includes tens of thousands of distinct CDR3 sequences, about a tenth detected once. As for this clonotype: The antigen remains unidentified.

Study results and caveats: Private and CD4 specificities were missed by VDJdb matching, which favored anti-spike CD8 responses.

Sequenced material: whole blood. This TCR was sampled from an adult who was a healthcare worker with PCR-confirmed SARS-CoV-2 infection or an uninfected control (not recorded which). This rearrangement joins TRBV10-3 to TRBJ2-7, with D possibly called TRBD1 or TRBD2 (5 bases each). The CDR3 region is CAIRKGETGEQYF. The CDR3 bases are TGTGCCATCAGGAAAGGGGAGACTGGCGAGCAGTACTTC.